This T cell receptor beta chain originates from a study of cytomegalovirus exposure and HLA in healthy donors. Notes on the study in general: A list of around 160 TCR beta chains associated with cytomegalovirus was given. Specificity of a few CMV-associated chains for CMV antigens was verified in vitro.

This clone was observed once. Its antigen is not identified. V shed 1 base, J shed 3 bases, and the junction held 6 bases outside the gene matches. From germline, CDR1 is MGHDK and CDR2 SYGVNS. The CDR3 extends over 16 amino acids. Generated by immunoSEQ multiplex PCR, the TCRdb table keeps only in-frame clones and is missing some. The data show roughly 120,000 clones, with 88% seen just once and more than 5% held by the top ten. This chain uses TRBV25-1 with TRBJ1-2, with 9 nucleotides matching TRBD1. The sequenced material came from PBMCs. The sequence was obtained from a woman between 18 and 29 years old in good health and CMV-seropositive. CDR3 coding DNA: TGTGCCAGCAGTGAATCCTCACGGACAGGGGACTATGGCTACACCTTC. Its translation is CASSESSRTGDYGYTF.